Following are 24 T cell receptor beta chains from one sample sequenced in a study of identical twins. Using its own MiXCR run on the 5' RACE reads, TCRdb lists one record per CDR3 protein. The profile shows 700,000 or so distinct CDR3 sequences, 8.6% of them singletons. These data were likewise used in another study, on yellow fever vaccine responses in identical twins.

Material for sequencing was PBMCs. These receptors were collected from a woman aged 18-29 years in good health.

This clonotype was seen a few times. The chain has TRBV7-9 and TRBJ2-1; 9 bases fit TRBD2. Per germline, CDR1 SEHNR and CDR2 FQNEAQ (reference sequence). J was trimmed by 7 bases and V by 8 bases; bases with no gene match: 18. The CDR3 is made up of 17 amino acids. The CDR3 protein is CASGSLSGGLAWNEQFF. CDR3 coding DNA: TGTGCCAGCGGAAGCCTTTCGGGGGGACTAGCCTGGAATGAGCAGTTCTTC.

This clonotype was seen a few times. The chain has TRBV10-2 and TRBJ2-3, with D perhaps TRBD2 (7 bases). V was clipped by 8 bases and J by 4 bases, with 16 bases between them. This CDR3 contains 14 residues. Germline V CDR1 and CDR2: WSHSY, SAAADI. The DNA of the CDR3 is TGCGCCAGCTTGGGGGGGGGGCGCGCAGATACGCAGTATTTT. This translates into CASLGGGRADTQYF.

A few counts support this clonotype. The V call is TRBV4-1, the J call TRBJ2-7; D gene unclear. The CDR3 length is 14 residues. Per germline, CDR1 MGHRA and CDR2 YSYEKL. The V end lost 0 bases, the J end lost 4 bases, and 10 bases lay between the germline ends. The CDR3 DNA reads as TGCGCCAGCAGCCAAGATTCACAAATGTACGAGCAGTACTTC. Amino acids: CASSQDSQMYEQYF.

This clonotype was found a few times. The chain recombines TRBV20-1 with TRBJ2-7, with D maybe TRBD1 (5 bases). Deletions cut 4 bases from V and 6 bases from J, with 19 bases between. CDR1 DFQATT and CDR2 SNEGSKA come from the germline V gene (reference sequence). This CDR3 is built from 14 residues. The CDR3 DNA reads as TGCAGTGCTACCCGGACATACGGTTCTCTCGAGCAGTACTTC. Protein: CSATRTYGSLEQYF.

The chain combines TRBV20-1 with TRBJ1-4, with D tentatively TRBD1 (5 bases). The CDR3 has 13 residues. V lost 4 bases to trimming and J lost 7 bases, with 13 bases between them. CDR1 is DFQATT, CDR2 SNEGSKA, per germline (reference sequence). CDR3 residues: CSAMGGDREKLFF. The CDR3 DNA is TGCAGTGCTATGGGAGGGGATCGTGAAAAACTGTTTTTT.

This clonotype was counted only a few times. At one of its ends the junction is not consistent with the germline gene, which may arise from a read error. CDR3 amino acids: CASCQDPASLYEQYF. For the CDR3, the DNA is TGTGCCAGCTGCCAAGATCCCGCTAGTCTCTACGAGCAGTACTTC. The rearrangement joins TRBV3-1 to TRBJ2-7; unclear D gene. Looked up from germline, CDR1 is LGHDT and CDR2 is YNNKEL (reference sequence). The CDR3 is 15 residues long.

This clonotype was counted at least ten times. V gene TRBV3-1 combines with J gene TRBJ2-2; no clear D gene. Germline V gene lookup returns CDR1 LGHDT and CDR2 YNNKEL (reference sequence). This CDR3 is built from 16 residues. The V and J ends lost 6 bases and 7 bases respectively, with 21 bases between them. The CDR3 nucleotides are TGTGCCAGCAGTGAAGGGTTGGTGGTTGGGCGCGGGGAGCTGTTTTTT. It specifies CASSEGLVVGRGELFF.

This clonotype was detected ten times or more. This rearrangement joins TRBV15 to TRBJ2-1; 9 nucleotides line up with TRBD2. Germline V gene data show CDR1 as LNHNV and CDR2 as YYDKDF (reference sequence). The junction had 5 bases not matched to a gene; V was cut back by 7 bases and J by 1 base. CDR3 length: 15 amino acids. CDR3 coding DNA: TGTGCCACCACCGCGAGCGGGAGGTCCTACAATGAGCAGTTCTTC. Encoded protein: CATTASGRSYNEQFF. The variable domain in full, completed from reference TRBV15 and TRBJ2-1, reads DAMVIQNPRYQVTQFGKPVTLSCSQTLNHNVMYWYQQKSSQAPKLLFHYYDKDFNNEADTPDNFQSRRPNTSFCFLDIRSPGLGDTAMYLCATTASGRSYNEQFFGPGTRLTVL.

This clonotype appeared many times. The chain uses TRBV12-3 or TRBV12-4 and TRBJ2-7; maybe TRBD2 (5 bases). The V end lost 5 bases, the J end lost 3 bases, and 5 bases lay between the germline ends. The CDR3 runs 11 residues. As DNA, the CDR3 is TGTGCCAGCAGTCGGGACTACGAGCAGTACTTC. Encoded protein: CASSRDYEQYF.

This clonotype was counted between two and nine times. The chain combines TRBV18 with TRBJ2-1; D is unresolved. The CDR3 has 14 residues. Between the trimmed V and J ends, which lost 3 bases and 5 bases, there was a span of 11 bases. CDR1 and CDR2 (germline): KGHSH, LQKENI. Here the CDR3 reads CASSPFWVDNEQFF. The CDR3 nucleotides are TGTGCCAGCTCACCGTTCTGGGTAGACAATGAGCAGTTCTTC. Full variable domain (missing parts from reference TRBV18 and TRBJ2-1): NAGVMQNPRHLVRRRGQEARLRCSPMKGHSHVYWYRQLPEEGLKFMVYLQKENIIDESGMPKERFSAEFPKEGPSILRIQQVVRGDSAAYFCASSPFWVDNEQFFGPGTRLTVL.

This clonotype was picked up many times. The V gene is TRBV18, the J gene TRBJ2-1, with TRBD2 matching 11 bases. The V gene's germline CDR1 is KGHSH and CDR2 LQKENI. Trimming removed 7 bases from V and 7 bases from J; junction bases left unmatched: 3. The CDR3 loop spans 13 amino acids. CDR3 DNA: TGTGCCAGCTTGGCTAGCGGGAGGAATGAGCAGTTCTTC. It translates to CASLASGRNEQFF.

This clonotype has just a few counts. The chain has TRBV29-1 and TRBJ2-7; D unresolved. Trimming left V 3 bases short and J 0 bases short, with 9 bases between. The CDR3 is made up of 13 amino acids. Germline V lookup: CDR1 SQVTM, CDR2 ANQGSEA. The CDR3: CSVDFESSYEQYF. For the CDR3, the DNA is TGCAGCGTTGACTTCGAGAGCTCCTACGAGCAGTACTTC.

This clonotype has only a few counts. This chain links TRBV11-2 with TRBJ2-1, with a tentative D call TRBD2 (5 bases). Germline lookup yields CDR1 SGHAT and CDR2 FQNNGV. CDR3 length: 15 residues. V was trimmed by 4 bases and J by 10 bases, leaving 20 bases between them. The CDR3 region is CASSSSNRDLEEQFF. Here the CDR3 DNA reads TGTGCCAGCAGCTCTTCCAACCGGGATCTCGAGGAGCAGTTCTTC.

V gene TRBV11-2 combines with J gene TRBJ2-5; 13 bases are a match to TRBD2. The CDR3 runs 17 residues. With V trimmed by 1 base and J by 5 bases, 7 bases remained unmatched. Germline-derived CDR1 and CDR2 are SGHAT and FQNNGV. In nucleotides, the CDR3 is TGTGCCAGCAGCTTAGGGACTAGCGGGGGCGTTAAGGAGACCCAGTACTTC. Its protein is CASSLGTSGGVKETQYF.

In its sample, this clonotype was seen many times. DNA for the CDR3: TGCAGCGTTGTCGGGACAGGGGCCACAGATACGCAGTATTTT. Translation gives CSVVGTGATDTQYF. This chain joins TRBV29-1 and TRBJ2-3, with 10 positions matching TRBD1. The length of the CDR3 is 14 residues. J was trimmed by 2 bases and V by 4 bases; bases with no gene match: 3. Germline assignment: CDR1 SQVTM and CDR2 ANQGSEA.

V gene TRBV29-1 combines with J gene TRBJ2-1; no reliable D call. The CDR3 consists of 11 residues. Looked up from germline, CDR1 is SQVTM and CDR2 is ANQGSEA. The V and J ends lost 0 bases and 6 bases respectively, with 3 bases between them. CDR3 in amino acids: CSVEEGNEQFF. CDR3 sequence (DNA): TGCAGCGTTGAAGAGGGCAATGAGCAGTTCTTC.

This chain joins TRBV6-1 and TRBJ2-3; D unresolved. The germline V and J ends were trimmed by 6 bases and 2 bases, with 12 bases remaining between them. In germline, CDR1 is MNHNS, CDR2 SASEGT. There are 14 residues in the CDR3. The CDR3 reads CASSPDRITDTQYF. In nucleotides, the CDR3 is TGTGCCAGCAGCCCCGATAGAATCACAGATACGCAGTATTTT.

The CDR3 is CASSFSDGFTDTQYF. Here the CDR3 DNA reads TGCGCCAGCAGCTTTTCGGACGGCTTCACAGATACGCAGTATTTT. The chain uses TRBV5-1 and TRBJ2-3, with unresolved D. V was pared by 2 bases and J by 2 bases, with 12 bases between. This CDR3 is built from 15 residues. Germline V gene data show CDR1 as SGHRS and CDR2 as YFSETQ. The full variable domain, in which reference TRBV5-1 and TRBJ2-3 provide the parts outside the CDR3, is KAGVTQTPRYLIKTRGQQVTLSCSPISGHRSVSWYQQTPGQGLQFLFEYFSETQRNKGNFPGRFSGRQFSNSRSEMNVSTLELGDSALYLCASSFSDGFTDTQYFGPGTRLTVL.

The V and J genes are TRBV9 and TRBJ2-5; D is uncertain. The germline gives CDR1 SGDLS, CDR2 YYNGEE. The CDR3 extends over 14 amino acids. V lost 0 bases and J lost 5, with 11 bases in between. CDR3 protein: CASSVEGGLETQYF. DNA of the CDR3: TGTGCCAGCAGCGTAGAAGGTGGGCTCGAGACCCAGTACTTC.

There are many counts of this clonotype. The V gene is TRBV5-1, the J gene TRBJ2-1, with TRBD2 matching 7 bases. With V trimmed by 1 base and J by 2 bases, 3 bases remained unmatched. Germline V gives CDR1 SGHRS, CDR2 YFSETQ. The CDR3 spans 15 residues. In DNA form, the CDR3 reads TGCGCCAGCAGCTTGTCGGGGGGTACCTACAATGAGCAGTTCTTC. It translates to CASSLSGGTYNEQFF.

This CDR3 is CASSTRTEYSSGANVLTF. The CDR3 nucleotides are TGTGCCAGCAGCACTAGGACAGAATACTCTTCTGGGGCCAACGTCCTGACTTTC. This sequence joins TRBV11-1 and TRBJ2-6; perhaps TRBD1 as D (6 bases). Trimming stripped 5 bases from V and 1 base from J, with 18 bases between. The germline gives CDR1 SGHAT, CDR2 FQDESV (reference sequence). The CDR3 is made up of 18 amino acids.

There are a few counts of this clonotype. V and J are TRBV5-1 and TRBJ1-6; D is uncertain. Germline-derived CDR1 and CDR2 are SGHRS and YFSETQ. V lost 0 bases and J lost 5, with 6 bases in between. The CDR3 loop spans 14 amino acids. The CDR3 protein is CASSLAADNSPLHF. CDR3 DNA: TGCGCCAGCAGCTTGGCGGCGGATAATTCACCCCTCCACTTT.

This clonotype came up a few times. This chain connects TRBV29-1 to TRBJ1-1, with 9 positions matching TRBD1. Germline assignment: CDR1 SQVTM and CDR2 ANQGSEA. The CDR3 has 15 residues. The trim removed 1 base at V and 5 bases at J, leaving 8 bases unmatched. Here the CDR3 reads CSVEVRGQGMTEAFF. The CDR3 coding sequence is TGCAGCGTTGAAGTACGTGGACAGGGGATGACTGAAGCTTTCTTT.

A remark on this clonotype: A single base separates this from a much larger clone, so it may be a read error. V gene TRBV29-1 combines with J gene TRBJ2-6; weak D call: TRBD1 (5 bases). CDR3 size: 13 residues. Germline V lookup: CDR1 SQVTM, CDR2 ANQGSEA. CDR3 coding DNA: TGCAGCGTTGACAGCTCTGGGGCCAACGCCCTGACTTTC. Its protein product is CSVDSSGANALTF.